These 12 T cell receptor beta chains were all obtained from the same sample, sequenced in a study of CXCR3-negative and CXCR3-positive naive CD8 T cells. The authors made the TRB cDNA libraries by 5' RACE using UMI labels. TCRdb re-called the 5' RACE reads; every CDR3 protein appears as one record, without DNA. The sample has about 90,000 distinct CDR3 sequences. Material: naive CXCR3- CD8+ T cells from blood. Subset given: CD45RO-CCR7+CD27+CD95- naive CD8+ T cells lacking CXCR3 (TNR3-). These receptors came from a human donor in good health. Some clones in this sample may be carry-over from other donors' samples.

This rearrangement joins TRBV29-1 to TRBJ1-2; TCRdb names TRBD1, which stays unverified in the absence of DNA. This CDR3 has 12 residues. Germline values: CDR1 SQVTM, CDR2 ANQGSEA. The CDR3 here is CSCDRENYGYTF.

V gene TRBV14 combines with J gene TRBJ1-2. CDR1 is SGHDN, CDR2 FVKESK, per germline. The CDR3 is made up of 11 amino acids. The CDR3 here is CAVRLGGGYTF.

The CDR3 region is CAWSIGTAYEQYF. This sequence joins TRBV30 and TRBJ2-7; TCRdb reports TRBD1, a call that lacks DNA to check it against. The CDR3 has 13 residues. Germline V gene lookup returns CDR1 GTSNPN and CDR2 SVGIG (reference sequence).

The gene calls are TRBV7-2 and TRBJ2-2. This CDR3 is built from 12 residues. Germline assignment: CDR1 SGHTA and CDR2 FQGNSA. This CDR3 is CASSAGSGELFF.

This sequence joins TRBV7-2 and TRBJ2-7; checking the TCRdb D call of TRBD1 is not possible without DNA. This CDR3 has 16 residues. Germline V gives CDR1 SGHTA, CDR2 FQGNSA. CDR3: CASSADRDFFLYEQYF. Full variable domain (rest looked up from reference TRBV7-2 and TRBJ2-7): GAGVSQSPSNKVTEKGKDVELRCDPISGHTALYWYRQSLGQGLEFLIYFQGNSAPDKSGLPSDRFSAERTGGSVSTLTIQRTQQEDSAVYLCASSADRDFFLYEQYFGPGTRLTVT.

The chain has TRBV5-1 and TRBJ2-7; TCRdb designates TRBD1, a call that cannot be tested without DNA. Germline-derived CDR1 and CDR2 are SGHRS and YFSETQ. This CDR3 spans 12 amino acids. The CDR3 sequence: CASSFEGDEQYF.

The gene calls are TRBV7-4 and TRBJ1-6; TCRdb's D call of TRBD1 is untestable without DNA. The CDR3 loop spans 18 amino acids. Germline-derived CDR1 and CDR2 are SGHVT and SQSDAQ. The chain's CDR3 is CASIVLGEPEYFNSPLHF.

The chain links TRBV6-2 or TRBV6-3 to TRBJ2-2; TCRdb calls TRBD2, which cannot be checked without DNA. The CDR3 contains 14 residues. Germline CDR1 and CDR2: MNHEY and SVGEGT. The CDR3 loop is CASSPPLDTGELFF.

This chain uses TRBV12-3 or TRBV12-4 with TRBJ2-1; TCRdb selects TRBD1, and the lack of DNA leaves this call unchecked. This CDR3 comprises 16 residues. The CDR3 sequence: CASSTTTGDGDNEQFF.

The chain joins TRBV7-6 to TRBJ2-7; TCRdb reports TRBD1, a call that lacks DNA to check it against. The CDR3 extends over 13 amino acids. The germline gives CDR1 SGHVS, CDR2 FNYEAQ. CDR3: CASSPGQNYEQYF. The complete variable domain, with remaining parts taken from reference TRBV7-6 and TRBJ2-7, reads GAGVSQSPRYKVTKRGQDVALRCDPISGHVSLYWYRQALGQGPEFLTYFNYEAQQDKSGLPNDRFSAERPEGSISTLTIQRTEQRDSAMYRCASSPGQNYEQYFGPGTRLTVT.

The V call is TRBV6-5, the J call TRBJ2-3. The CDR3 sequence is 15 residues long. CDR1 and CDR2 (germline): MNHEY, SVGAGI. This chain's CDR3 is CASSLTAYSTDTQYF.

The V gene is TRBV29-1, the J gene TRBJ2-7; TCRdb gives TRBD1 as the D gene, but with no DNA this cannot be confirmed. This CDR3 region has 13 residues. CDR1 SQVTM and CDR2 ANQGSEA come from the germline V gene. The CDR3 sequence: CSVEGTGVSEQYF.